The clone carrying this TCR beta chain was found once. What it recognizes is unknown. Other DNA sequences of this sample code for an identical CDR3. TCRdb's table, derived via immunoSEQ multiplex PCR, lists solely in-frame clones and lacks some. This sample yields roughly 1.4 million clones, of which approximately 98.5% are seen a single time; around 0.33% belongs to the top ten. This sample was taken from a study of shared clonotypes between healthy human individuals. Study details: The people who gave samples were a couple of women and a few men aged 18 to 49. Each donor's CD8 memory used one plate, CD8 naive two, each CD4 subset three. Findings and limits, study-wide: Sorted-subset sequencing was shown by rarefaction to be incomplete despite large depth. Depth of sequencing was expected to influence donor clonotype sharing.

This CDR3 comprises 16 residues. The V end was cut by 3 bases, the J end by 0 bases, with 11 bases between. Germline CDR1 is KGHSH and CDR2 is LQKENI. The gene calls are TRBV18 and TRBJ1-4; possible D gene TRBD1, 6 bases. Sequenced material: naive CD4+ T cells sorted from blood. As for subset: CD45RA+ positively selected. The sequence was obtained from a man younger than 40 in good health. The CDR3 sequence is CASSPGQIATNEKLFF. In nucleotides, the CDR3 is TGTGCCAGCTCACCCGGACAGATCGCAACTAATGAAAAACTGTTTTTT.